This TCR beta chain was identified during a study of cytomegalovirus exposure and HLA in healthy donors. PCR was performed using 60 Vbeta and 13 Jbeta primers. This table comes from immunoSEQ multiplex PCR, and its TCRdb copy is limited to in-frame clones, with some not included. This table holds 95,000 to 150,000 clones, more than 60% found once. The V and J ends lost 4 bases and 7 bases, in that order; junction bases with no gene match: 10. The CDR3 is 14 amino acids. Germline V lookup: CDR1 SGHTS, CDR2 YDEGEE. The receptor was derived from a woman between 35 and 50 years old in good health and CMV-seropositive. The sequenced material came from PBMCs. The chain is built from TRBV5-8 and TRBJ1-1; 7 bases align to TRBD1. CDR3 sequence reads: CASSDLGTASEAFF. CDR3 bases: TGTGCCAGCAGCGACTTGGGGACAGCCAGTGAAGCTTTCTTT.